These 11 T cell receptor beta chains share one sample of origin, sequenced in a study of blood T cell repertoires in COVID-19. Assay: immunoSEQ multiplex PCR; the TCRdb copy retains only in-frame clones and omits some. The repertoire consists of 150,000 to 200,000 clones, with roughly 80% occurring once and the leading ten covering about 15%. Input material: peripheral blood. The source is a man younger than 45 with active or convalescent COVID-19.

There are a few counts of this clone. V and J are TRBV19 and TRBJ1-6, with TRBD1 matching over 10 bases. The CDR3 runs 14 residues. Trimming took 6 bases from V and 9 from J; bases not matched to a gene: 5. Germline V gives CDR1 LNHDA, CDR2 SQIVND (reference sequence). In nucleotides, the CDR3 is TGTGCCAGTAGCTTCGGGACAGGGGCTTCACCCCTCCACTTT. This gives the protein CASSFGTGASPLHF.

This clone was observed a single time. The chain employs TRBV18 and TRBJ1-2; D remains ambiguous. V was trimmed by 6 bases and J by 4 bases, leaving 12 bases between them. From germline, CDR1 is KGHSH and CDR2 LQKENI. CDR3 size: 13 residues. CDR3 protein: CASSRVESYGYTF. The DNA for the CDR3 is TGTGCCAGCTCGCGAGTTGAGAGCTATGGCTACACCTTC.

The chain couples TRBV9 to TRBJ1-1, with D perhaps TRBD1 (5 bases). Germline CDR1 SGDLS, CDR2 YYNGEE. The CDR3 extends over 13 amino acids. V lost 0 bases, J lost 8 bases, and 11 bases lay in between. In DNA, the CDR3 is TGTGCCAGCAGCGTAGGGGGCGCTTCGGAAGCTTTCTTT. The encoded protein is CASSVGGASEAFF.

CDR3 sequence (DNA): TGTGCTAGTGGTTTCTCTAGCGGGAGGATTACAGATACGCAGTATTTT. Encoded protein: CASGFSSGRITDTQYF. The chain recombines TRBV12-5 with TRBJ2-3, with 11 bases fitting TRBD2. The CDR3 is 16 amino acids. Trimming cost V 3 bases and J 3 bases; bases outside gene matches: 5. The V gene's germline CDR1 is LGHNT and CDR2 FRNRAP.

The DNA of the CDR3 is TGTGCCAGCAGCTTAGTAGCGGGAGCCTACAATGAGCAGTTCTTC. It specifies CASSLVAGAYNEQFF. V and J are TRBV7-2 and TRBJ2-1; 9 nucleotides align to TRBD2. The CDR3 is 15 amino acids. The J segment lost 2 bases and the V segment lost 1 base, leaving 0 bases of the junction unmatched. Germline values: CDR1 SGHTA, CDR2 FQGNSA.

The CDR3 loop is CASSLEAGNQPQHF. CDR3 in DNA: TGTGCCAGCAGCTTAGAGGCGGGGAATCAGCCCCAGCATTTT. The V gene is TRBV7-2, the J gene TRBJ1-5; D not resolved. The CDR3 is made up of 14 amino acids. Trimming removed 1 base from V and 4 bases from J, with 8 bases in between. The germline V gene encodes CDR1 SGHTA and CDR2 FQGNSA.

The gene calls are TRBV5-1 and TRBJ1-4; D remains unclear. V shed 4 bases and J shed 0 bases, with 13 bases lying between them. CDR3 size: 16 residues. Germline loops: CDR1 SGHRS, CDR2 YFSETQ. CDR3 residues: CASSPGVLTTNEKLFF. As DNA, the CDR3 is TGCGCCAGCAGCCCAGGCGTGCTTACAACTAATGAAAAACTGTTTTTT.

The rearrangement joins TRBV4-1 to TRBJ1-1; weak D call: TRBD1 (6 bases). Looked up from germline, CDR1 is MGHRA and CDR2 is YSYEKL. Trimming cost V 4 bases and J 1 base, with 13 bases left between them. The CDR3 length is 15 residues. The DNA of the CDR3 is TGCGCCAGCAGCCCTGGGGGCGGCGGGAACACTGAAGCTTTCTTT. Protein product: CASSPGGGGNTEAFF.

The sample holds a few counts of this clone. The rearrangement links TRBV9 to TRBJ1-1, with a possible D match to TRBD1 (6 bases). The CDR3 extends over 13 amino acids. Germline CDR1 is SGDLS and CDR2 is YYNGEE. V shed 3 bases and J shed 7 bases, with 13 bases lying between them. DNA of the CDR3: TGTGCCAGCAGCGGCCGGGACACCTTTGAAGCTTTCTTT. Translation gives CASSGRDTFEAFF.

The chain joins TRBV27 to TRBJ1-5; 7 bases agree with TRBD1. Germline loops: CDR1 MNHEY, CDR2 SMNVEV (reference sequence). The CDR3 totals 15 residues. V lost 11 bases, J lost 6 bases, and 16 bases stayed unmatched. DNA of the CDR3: TGTGCCGGATTTCCGGAGGGGGCCTTGGGTCAGCCCCAGCATTTT. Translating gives CAGFPEGALGQPQHF.

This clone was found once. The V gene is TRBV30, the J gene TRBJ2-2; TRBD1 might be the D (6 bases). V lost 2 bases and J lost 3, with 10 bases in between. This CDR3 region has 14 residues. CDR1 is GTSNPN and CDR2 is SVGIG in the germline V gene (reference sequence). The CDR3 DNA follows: TGTGCCTGGAGTTCAGGGGCCTACACCGGGGAGCTGTTTTTT. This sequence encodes CAWSSGAYTGELFF. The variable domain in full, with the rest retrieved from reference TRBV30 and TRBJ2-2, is SQTIHQWPATLVQPVGSPLSLECTVEGTSNPNLYWYRQAAGRGLQLLFYSVGIGQISSEVPQNLSASRPQDRQFILSSKKLLLSDSGFYLCAWSSGAYTGELFFGEGSRLTVL.